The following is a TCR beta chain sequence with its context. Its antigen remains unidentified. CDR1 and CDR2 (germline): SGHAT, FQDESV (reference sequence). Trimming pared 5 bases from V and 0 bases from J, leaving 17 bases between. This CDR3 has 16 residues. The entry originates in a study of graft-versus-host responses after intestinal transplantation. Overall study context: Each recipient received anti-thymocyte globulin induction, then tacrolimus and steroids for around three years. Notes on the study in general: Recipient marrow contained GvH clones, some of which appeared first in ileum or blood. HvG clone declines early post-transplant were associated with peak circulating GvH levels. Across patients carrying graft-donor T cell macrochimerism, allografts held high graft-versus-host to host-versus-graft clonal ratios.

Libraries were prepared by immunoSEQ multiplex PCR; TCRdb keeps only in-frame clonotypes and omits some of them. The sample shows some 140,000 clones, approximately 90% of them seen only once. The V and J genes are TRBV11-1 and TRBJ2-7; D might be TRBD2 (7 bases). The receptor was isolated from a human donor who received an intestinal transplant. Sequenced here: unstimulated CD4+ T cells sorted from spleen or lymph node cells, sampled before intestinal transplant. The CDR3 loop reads CASSPRGQRGSYEQYF. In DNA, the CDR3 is TGTGCCAGCAGCCCTCGGGGGCAGCGGGGCTCCTACGAGCAGTACTTC.